Listed below are T cell receptor beta chains from one sample, sequenced in a study of blood T cell repertoires in COVID-19. Repertoires were generated with immunoSEQ multiplex PCR, while TCRdb's copy carries only in-frame clones and drops some. The table shows 240,000 or so clones, with roughly 77% occurring only once. Material for sequencing was peripheral blood. The receptors were sampled from a woman older than 75 with acute or convalescent COVID-19. The CDR3 runs from the conserved cysteine through the conserved F or W. Each record gives: V gene, CDR3 protein.

V gene: TRBV6-9
CDR3 protein: CARDQGALGYTF

V gene: TRBV10-2
CDR3 protein: CASTQGRVGSNQPQHF

V gene: TRBV19
CDR3 protein: CASNLPRTGGEGGYTF

V gene: TRBV5-1
CDR3 protein: CASSLASTPHEQYF

V gene: TRBV19
CDR3 protein: CASSPSRYEQYF

V gene: TRBV10-3
CDR3 protein: CAISETSSGSFDNEQFF

V gene: TRBV3-1/TRBV3-2
CDR3 protein: CASSQAGQSYNSPLHF

V gene: TRBV27
CDR3 protein: CASRPTSDRPNEKLFF

V gene: TRBV25-1
CDR3 protein: CASSEPQGMHNEQFF

V gene: TRBV7-9
CDR3 protein: CASNRGQGTEAFF

V gene: TRBV2
CDR3 protein: CASKGQGLATNEKLFF

V gene: TRBV6-6
CDR3 protein: CASSLDRPYEQYF

V gene: TRBV4-1
CDR3 protein: CASSLMGTGFYNSPLHF

V gene: TRBV9
CDR3 protein: CASSGGGQGYTF

V gene: TRBV5-4
CDR3 protein: CASSLGRPGDAKNIQYF

V gene: TRBV5-5
CDR3 protein: CASSPGEAPSHEQYF

V gene: TRBV9
CDR3 protein: CASSVGRGQDIQYF

V gene: TRBV19
CDR3 protein: CASSIVGQGGNQPQHF

V gene: TRBV6-5
CDR3 protein: CASSPTPNYGYTF

V gene: TRBV10-2
CDR3 protein: CASSDQGSYGYTF

V gene: TRBV6-5
CDR3 protein: CASRTPGGNEQYF

V gene: TRBV20-1
CDR3 protein: CSANDQTEAFF

V gene: TRBV2
CDR3 protein: CASRGTGNYGYTF

V gene: TRBV7-9
CDR3 protein: CASSSPTDTQYF

V gene: TRBV18
CDR3 protein: CASSPQGQGRYGYTF

V gene: TRBV6-5
CDR3 protein: CASSYGTGIETQYF

V gene: TRBV7-9
CDR3 protein: CASSSGQENTEAFF

V gene: TRBV25-1
CDR3 protein: CASSEPGQRSGNTIYF

V gene: TRBV5-4
CDR3 protein: CASSSSLTSGYEQYF

V gene: TRBV11-2
CDR3 protein: CASSTGIVGTGAGEQYF

V gene: TRBV10-2
CDR3 protein: CASSESRSGPANTGELFF

V gene: TRBV5-4
CDR3 protein: CASSLAGIQNTEAFF

V gene: TRBV9
CDR3 protein: CASKGTKNEQFF

V gene: TRBV6-5
CDR3 protein: CASSRQATNEKLFF

V gene: TRBV2
CDR3 protein: CASSVIRANTEAFF

V gene: TRBV29-1
CDR3 protein: CSVTSGSGANVLTF

V gene: TRBV18
CDR3 protein: CASSPGGQETQYF

V gene: TRBV5-6
CDR3 protein: CASSLAPSGGNNEQFF

V gene: TRBV6-1
CDR3 protein: CASSEVHRGAGELFF

V gene: TRBV6-4
CDR3 protein: CASSEWDTNTGELFF

V gene: TRBV6-5
CDR3 protein: CASSYSNRPLIYEQFF

V gene: TRBV6-1
CDR3 protein: CASSAARQENSNQPQHF

V gene: TRBV10-3
CDR3 protein: CAIREQGAKYGYTF

V gene: TRBV5-1
CDR3 protein: CASSLFESGGYTF

V gene: TRBV18
CDR3 protein: CASSPVNRGNSPLHF

V gene: TRBV19
CDR3 protein: CASSIVGQGPYEQYF

V gene: TRBV7-2
CDR3 protein: CASSVRTGSGNTIYF

V gene: TRBV18
CDR3 protein: CASSPVGGTNTEAFF

V gene: TRBV4-3
CDR3 protein: CASSQDLNRGNGNTIYF

V gene: TRBV5-1
CDR3 protein: CASSLASSGVYNEQFF

V gene: TRBV6-1
CDR3 protein: CASSGALAGEKNTGELFF

V gene: TRBV18
CDR3 protein: CASSPVAGEAYEQYF